The 25 T cell receptor beta chains in this list originate from one sample, sequenced in a study of graft-versus-host responses after intestinal transplantation (dated by TCRdb to the early 2020s). Libraries were constructed by the immunoSEQ multiplex PCR assay. TCRdb limited this immuneACCESS table to in-frame rearrangements with V and J called. A share of clones is missing; checked studies link under half to unresolved V genes, and the rest is unexplained. The sample table holds tens of thousands of clones, of which about 60% were seen once. Of the sample, over 1% is held by the ten largest clones. The time point label corresponds to: cells obtained before transplantation from donor or recipient. Sample: alloreactive CD4+ T cells from a mixed lymphocyte reaction culture, taken before intestinal transplant. The sample's cell subset or site label, decoded: CFSE-low proliferating T cells sorted from approximately 6-day pre-transplant mixed lymphocyte reaction (GvH or HvG direction). These receptors came from a human patient who received an intestinal transplant.

This clone appeared a few times. The V gene is TRBV28, the J gene TRBJ1-5, with 12 bases matching TRBD1. V was clipped by 6 bases and J by 6 bases; unmatched bases: 9. This CDR3 is 16 amino acids long. Germline-derived CDR1 and CDR2 are MDHEN and SYDVKM. The CDR3 nucleotides read TGTGCCAGCAGAATGGGACAGGGGGCGCTGAGTCAGCCCCAGCATTTT. Protein product: CASRMGQGALSQPQHF.

The V and J genes are TRBV5-1 and TRBJ2-1; TRBD1 aligns across 7 bases. V was clipped by 2 bases and J by 5 bases; unmatched bases: 10. CDR1 and CDR2 (germline): SGHRS, YFSETQ. The CDR3 covers 16 residues. The CDR3: CASSFPRDSYNNEQFF. CDR3 bases: TGCGCCAGCAGCTTCCCCCGGGACAGTTATAACAATGAGCAGTTCTTC.

The CDR3 reads CASSPFGTQEETQYF. The CDR3, as DNA: TGTGCCAGCTCACCATTCGGGACACAAGAAGAGACCCAGTACTTC. This rearrangement joins TRBV18 to TRBJ2-5; perhaps TRBD1 as D (6 bases). The V end lost 2 bases, the J end lost 3 bases, and 13 bases lay between the germline ends. This CDR3 comprises 15 residues. Germline V lookup: CDR1 KGHSH, CDR2 LQKENI. Supplemented by reference TRBV18 and TRBJ2-5, the full variable domain reads NAGVMQNPRHLVRRRGQEARLRCSPMKGHSHVYWYRQLPEEGLKFMVYLQKENIIDESGMPKERFSAEFPKEGPSILRIQQVVRGDSAAYFCASSPFGTQEETQYFGPGTRLLVL.

J is TRBJ1-1 and V is TRBV6-5, with 7 bases aligning to TRBD1. J gave up 4 bases and V 6 bases, and 8 bases lay outside the gene matches. Germline V lookup: CDR1 MNHEY, CDR2 SVGAGI. The CDR3 covers 14 residues. Here the CDR3 reads CASRARQGSTEAFF. CDR3 nucleotide sequence: TGTGCCAGCAGGGCTCGACAGGGTTCCACTGAAGCTTTCTTT.

The chain uses TRBV6-4 and TRBJ2-3; 7 bases align to TRBD1. The trim removed 5 bases at V and 1 base at J, leaving 6 bases unmatched. The CDR3 sequence is 15 residues long. The germline gives CDR1 MRHNA, CDR2 SNTAGT. The CDR3 nucleotides are TGTGCCAGCAGTCTGACAGGGTCCGGCACAGATACGCAGTATTTT. It specifies CASSLTGSGTDTQYF.

This chain links TRBV7-2 with TRBJ1-5; 9 nucleotides agree with TRBD1. The CDR3 is 17 amino acids. V shed 1 base and J 2 bases; nucleotides not matched to a gene: 6. Germline V gene sequence: CDR1 SGHTA, CDR2 FQGNSA. The CDR3 DNA reads as TGTGCCAGCAGCTTAGTTGGGGGGGACAGGGGCAATCAGCCCCAGCATTTT. Amino acid sequence: CASSLVGGDRGNQPQHF.

This clone is deemed medium-sized. The chain carries TRBV7-9 and TRBJ1-6, with unresolved D. The ends were cut back, 2 bases at V and 7 bases at J, with 12 bases in the middle. Germline V gives CDR1 SEHNR, CDR2 FQNEAQ (reference sequence). This CDR3 spans 15 amino acids. CDR3 protein: CASSLHSTTNSPLHF. CDR3 coding DNA: TGTGCCAGCAGCTTACACTCGACGACAAATTCACCCCTCCACTTT.

The rearrangement uses TRBV6-1 and TRBJ1-3; D unresolved. The CDR3 loop spans 15 amino acids. The germline V and J ends were trimmed by 6 bases and 0 bases, with 12 bases remaining between them. Germline-derived CDR1 and CDR2 are MNHNS and SASEGT. This chain's CDR3 is CASSPDGISGNTIYF. The CDR3 bases are TGTGCCAGCAGCCCGGACGGGATCTCTGGAAACACCATATATTTT.

V is TRBV7-2 and J is TRBJ2-3, with TRBD2 matching over 10 bases. The CDR3 totals 14 residues. The junction had 0 bases not matched to a gene; V was cut back by 1 base and J by 5 bases. Germline V gives CDR1 SGHTA, CDR2 FQGNSA. In DNA, the CDR3 is TGTGCCAGCAGCTTAGGGACTAGCGGAGATACGCAGTATTTT. Translating gives CASSLGTSGDTQYF.

This clone was counted a few times. The chain couples TRBV7-6 to TRBJ1-4; 7 nucleotides match TRBD1. Germline V gives CDR1 SGHVS, CDR2 FNYEAQ. The CDR3 has 15 amino acids. After removal of 7 bases from V and 4 bases from J, the junction contained 9 bases not matched to a gene. CDR3 residues: CASTGGGTVNEKLFF. The CDR3 DNA reads TGTGCCAGCACCGGAGGCGGGACAGTTAATGAAAAACTGTTTTTT.

This clone was observed a single time. The rearrangement joins TRBV5-1 to TRBJ2-2, with 7 bases lining up with TRBD1. CDR3 length: 13 amino acids. The V segment lost 5 bases and the J segment 4 bases; nucleotides outside the gene matches: 2. CDR1 and CDR2 from the germline V gene are SGHRS and YFSETQ. CDR3 residues: CASRAGGTGELFF. CDR3 coding DNA: TGCGCCAGCAGGGCAGGGGGCACCGGGGAGCTGTTTTTT. Using reference TRBV5-1 and TRBJ2-2 for the parts outside the CDR3, the full variable domain is KAGVTQTPRYLIKTRGQQVTLSCSPISGHRSVSWYQQTPGQGLQFLFEYFSETQRNKGNFPGRFSGRQFSNSRSEMNVSTLELGDSALYLCASRAGGTGELFFGEGSRLTVL.

The chain combines TRBV4-3 with TRBJ2-2; 11 nucleotides agree with TRBD1. CDR3 length: 19 residues. J lost 1 base, V lost 4 bases, and 11 bases had no gene match. The germline V gene encodes CDR1 LGHNA and CDR2 YSLEER. CDR3 sequence: CASSRVGQGGPLNTGELFF. CDR3 bases: TGCGCCAGCAGCCGCGTGGGACAGGGGGGCCCTCTGAACACCGGGGAGCTGTTTTTT.

Regarding this clone: A junction boundary mismatches the germline segment, possibly from a read error. The chain couples TRBV5-1 to TRBJ2-1, with D perhaps matching TRBD1 (5 bases). This CDR3 is 17 amino acids long. Germline assignment: CDR1 SGHRS and CDR2 YFSETQ. For the CDR3, the DNA is TGCGCCAGCAGCTTGGCCAAACAGGATAATCCCTACAATGAGCAGCTCTTC. Translated: CASSLAKQDNPYNEQLF.

CDR3 residues: CAISGTSGSSYNEQFF. The CDR3 region has the DNA TGTGCCATCAGCGGGACTAGCGGGAGCTCCTACAATGAGCAGTTCTTC. The chain couples TRBV10-3 to TRBJ2-1, with 14 bases fitting TRBD2. Germline-derived CDR1 and CDR2 are ENHRY and SYGVKD. CDR3 length: 16 residues. After removal of 6 bases from V and 0 bases from J, the junction contained 1 base not matched to a gene.

The J gene is TRBJ2-5, the V gene TRBV7-9; a weak D match, TRBD1 (5 bases). CDR1 SEHNR and CDR2 FQNEAQ come from the germline V gene (reference sequence). V dropped 2 bases and J dropped 3 bases, with 10 bases sitting between them. This CDR3 spans 14 amino acids. The CDR3 region has the DNA TGTGCCAGCAGCTTATCGGCAGGGAAAGAGACCCAGTACTTC. As protein: CASSLSAGKETQYF.

V gene TRBV19 combines with J gene TRBJ2-7; TRBD1 aligns across 9 bases. Germline values: CDR1 LNHDA, CDR2 SQIVND (reference sequence). There are 14 residues in the CDR3. Trimming cost V 5 bases and J 3 bases; bases outside gene matches: 5. The DNA of the CDR3 is TGTGCCAGTAGTCGGACAGGGGTCTACTACGAGCAGTACTTC. This encodes CASSRTGVYYEQYF.

The chain uses TRBV30 and TRBJ2-5, with no clear D. This CDR3 is built from 13 residues. V lost 4 bases, J lost 2 bases, and 11 bases lay in between. Germline V gene sequence: CDR1 GTSNPN, CDR2 SVGIG (reference sequence). CDR3 sequence (DNA): TGTGCCTGGAACCACCGGTTTCAAGAGACCCAGTACTTC. Protein sequence: CAWNHRFQETQYF.

This clone came up once. The chain is built from TRBV15 and TRBJ2-7, with 11 bases lining up with TRBD2. This CDR3 comprises 17 residues. Trimming removed 0 bases from V and 0 bases from J; junction bases left unmatched: 4. The germline V gene encodes CDR1 LNHNV and CDR2 YYDKDF (reference sequence). The CDR3 sequence is CATSRDRTSGRSYEQYF. CDR3 nucleotides: TGTGCCACCAGCAGAGATCGGACTAGCGGGCGCTCCTACGAGCAGTACTTC.

This chain uses TRBV10-3 with TRBJ2-5; maybe TRBD2 (5 bases). The germline V gene encodes CDR1 ENHRY and CDR2 SYGVKD. The CDR3 is made up of 13 amino acids. Trimming removed 4 bases from V and 3 bases from J, with 9 bases in between. The CDR3 loop reads CAISGGREETQYF. The DNA for the CDR3 is TGTGCCATCAGTGGTGGGAGAGAAGAGACCCAGTACTTC.

The rearrangement joins TRBV7-9 to TRBJ1-2; TRBD1 is a possible D gene (6 bases). The germline V gene has CDR1 SEHNR and CDR2 FQNEAQ (reference sequence). V lost 3 bases and J lost 0, with 11 bases in between. CDR3 size: 15 residues. The CDR3 reads CASSFLDRANYGYTF. The CDR3 DNA reads TGTGCCAGCAGCTTTCTGGACAGAGCTAACTATGGCTACACCTTC.

The CDR3 bases are TGTGCCAGCAGCTTTCCCCGGACAGGGAGGGTTCCCTACGAGCAGTACTTC. It codes for CASSFPRTGRVPYEQYF. The V call is TRBV7-2, the J call TRBJ2-7; D perhaps matches TRBD1 (8 bases). V was shortened by 3 bases and J by 2 bases, with 20 bases between the two germline ends. CDR1 is SGHTA and CDR2 is FQGNSA in the germline V gene. This CDR3 is built from 17 residues.

V usage is TRBV18 and J usage is TRBJ2-5; tentatively, D is TRBD2 (6 bases). Germline V gene data show CDR1 as KGHSH and CDR2 as LQKENI. V lost 2 bases, J lost 4 bases, and 11 bases lay in between. The length of the CDR3 is 14 residues. CDR3 sequence (DNA): TGTGCCAGCTCACCATACCCGCGGGGAGAGACCCAGTACTTC. This sequence encodes CASSPYPRGETQYF. The full variable domain, with the rest looked up from reference TRBV18 and TRBJ2-5, is NAGVMQNPRHLVRRRGQEARLRCSPMKGHSHVYWYRQLPEEGLKFMVYLQKENIIDESGMPKERFSAEFPKEGPSILRIQQVVRGDSAAYFCASSPYPRGETQYFGPGTRLLVL.

V and J are TRBV18 and TRBJ2-2; TRBD1 aligns across 8 bases. The trim removed 4 bases at V and 5 bases at J, leaving 6 bases unmatched. CDR1 is KGHSH, CDR2 LQKENI, per germline. CDR3 length: 15 residues. This CDR3 reads CASSLGQGNTGELFF. The DNA for the CDR3 is TGTGCCAGCTCACTCGGACAGGGAAATACCGGGGAGCTGTTTTTT.

V is TRBV10-3 and J is TRBJ1-1; no clear D gene. The CDR3 runs 13 residues. V lost 5 bases to trimming and J lost 1 base, with 8 bases between them. Germline assignment: CDR1 ENHRY and CDR2 SYGVKD. The DNA of the CDR3 is TGTGCCATCAGTCTGACGGGGAACACTGAAGCTTTCTTT. It translates to CAISLTGNTEAFF.

In this sample, this clone turned up once. This sequence joins TRBV5-1 and TRBJ1-1, with D perhaps matching TRBD1 (6 bases). Trimming cost V 1 base and J 0 bases, with 10 bases left between them. The germline gives CDR1 SGHRS, CDR2 YFSETQ. CDR3 length: 15 residues. CDR3 nucleotide sequence: TGCGCCAGCAGCTTGTGGACAGCTTTGAACACTGAAGCTTTCTTT. Translation: CASSLWTALNTEAFF.